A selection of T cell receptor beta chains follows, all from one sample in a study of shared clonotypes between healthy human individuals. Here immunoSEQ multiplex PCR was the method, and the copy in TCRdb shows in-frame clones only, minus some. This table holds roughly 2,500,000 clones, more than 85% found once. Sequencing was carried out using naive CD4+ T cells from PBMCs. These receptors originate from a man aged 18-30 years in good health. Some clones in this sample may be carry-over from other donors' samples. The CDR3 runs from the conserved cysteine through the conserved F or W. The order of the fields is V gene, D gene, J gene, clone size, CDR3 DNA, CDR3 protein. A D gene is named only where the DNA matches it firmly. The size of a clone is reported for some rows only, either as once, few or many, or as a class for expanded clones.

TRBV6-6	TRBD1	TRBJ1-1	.	TGTGCCAGCAGTCTTTTTTACAGGGGAGTAGGGCCTGAAGCTTTCTTT	CASSLFYRGVGPEAFF
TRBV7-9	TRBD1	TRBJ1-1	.	TGTGCCAGCAGCTTAGGTCGGGGGGACAGGGGAGTCGGGAAAGCTTTCTTT	CASSLGRGDRGVGKAFF
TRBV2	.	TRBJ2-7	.	TGTGCCAGCAAAAGGGACACCAACTACGAGCAGTACTTC	CASKRDTNYEQYF
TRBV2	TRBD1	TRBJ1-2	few	TGTGCCAGCAGTGAAGGGACAGGGCAATTCTATGGCTACACCTTC	CASSEGTGQFYGYTF
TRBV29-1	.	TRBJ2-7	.	TGCAGCGGTGGGGACTCCTACGAGCAGTACTTC	CSGGDSYEQYF
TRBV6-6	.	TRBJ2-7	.	TGTGCCAGCAGTTACGCCTCCTACGAGCAGTACTTC	CASSYASYEQYF
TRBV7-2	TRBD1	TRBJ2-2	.	TGTGCCTCGTCCCCGGGACAGGGGGCTGCCGGGGAGCTGTTTTTT	CASSPGQGAAGELFF
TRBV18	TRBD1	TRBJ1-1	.	TGTGCCAGCTCCCCTCGACAGGGGCAGAACACTGAAGCTTTCTTT	CASSPRQGQNTEAFF
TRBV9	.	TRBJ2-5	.	TGTGCCAGCAGCGTAGAGCAGGGTGGGACCCAGTACTTC	CASSVEQGGTQYF
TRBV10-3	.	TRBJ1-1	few	TGTGCCATCGGAAGACAGGCCACTGAAGCTTTCTTT	CAIGRQATEAFF
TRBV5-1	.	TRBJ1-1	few	TGCGCCAGCAACCCCGGGACGGGGAACACTGAAGCTTTCTTT	CASNPGTGNTEAFF
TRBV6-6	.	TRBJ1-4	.	TGTGCCAGCAGTTACGGGGTACGGAATGAAAAACTGTTTTTT	CASSYGVRNEKLFF
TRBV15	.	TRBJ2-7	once	TGTGCCACCAGCAGCGCTTGGACAGAGTACGAGCAGTACTTC	CATSSAWTEYEQYF
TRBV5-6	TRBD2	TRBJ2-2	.	TGTGCCAGCAGCTTGGGAGTTGGCGGGAGGGCTCACACCGGGGAGCTGTTTTTT	CASSLGVGGRAHTGELFF
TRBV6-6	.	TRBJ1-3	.	TGTGCCAGCAGACAGGGTCTAGCTGGAAACACCATATATTTT	CASRQGLAGNTIYF
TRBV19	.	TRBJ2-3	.	TGTGCCAGTACAAAACCACCTGGGACGGATCGGGATACGCAGTATTTT	CASTKPPGTDRDTQYF
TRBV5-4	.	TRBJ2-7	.	TGTGCCAGCACCTCGACTGTTTCCTACGAGCAGTACTTC	CASTSTVSYEQYF
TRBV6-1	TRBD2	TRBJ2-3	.	TGTGCCAGCAGTGAATCCGGGAGGGTAGATACGCAGTATTTT	CASSESGRVDTQYF
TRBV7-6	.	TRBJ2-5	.	TGTGCCAGCAGCTTAGCCCCCGGAGGGGTGACCCAGTACTTC	CASSLAPGGVTQYF
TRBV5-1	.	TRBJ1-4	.	TGCGCCAGCAGCTTGGAGGGGGGTAATGAAAAACTGTTTTTT	CASSLEGGNEKLFF
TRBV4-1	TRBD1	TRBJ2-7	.	TGCGCCAGCAGCCAAGCCGGGACAGGGATCTCCTACGAGCAGTACTTC	CASSQAGTGISYEQYF
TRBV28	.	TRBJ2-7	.	TGTGCCAGCAGTTTAACGGCCTGGGCCTACGAGCAGTACTTC	CASSLTAWAYEQYF
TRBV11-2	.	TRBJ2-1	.	TGTGCCAGCAGCTCCCCTGGTGTCGGGCGGAATGAGCAGTTCTTC	CASSSPGVGRNEQFF
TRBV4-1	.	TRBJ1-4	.	TGCGCCAGCAGCCGGGACACGGGTGCCGTTAATGAAAAACTGTTTTTT	CASSRDTGAVNEKLFF
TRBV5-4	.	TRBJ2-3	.	TGTGCCAGCAGCTTGGAGCAGAATACGCAGTATTTT	CASSLEQNTQYF
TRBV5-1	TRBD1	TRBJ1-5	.	TGCGCCAGCAGCTCCCAGGGGGATCAGCCCCAGCATTTT	CASSSQGDQPQHF
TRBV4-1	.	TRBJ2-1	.	TGCGCCAGCAGCCAAGCAGAGAATCAGAATGAGCAGTTCTTC	CASSQAENQNEQFF
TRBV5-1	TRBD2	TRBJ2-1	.	TGCGCCAGCAGCTTGGAGGGGACTACGGGGCAGTTCTTC	CASSLEGTTGQFF
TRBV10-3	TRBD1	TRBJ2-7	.	TGTGCCATTGGGACAGGGGGGACCTACGAGCAGTACTTC	CAIGTGGTYEQYF
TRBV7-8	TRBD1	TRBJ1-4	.	TGTGCCAGCAGCTTGACAGGGGTCGGTGAAAAACTGTTTTTT	CASSLTGVGEKLFF
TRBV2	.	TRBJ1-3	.	TGTGCCAGCAGTGAGAATAGGCCGCCTGGAAACACCATATATTTT	CASSENRPPGNTIYF
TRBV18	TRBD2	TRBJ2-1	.	TGTGCCAGCTCACCGGTCCTAGCGGGAGGGCGGAATGAGCAGTTCTTC	CASSPVLAGGRNEQFF
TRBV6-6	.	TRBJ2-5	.	TGTGCCAGCAGCCGCGACATAACCGGGGAGACCCAGTACTTC	CASSRDITGETQYF
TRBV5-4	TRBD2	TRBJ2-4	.	TGTGCCAGCAGCTTGGCGCGGGAGGGCAGAAACATTCAGTACTTC	CASSLAREGRNIQYF
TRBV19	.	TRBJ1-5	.	TGTGCCAGTAGTAGGGGGGCGCCGAGCAATCAGCCCCAGCATTTT	CASSRGAPSNQPQHF
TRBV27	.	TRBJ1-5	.	TGTGCCACCTCACGGACGGGTAAAAGGAAGGGGCCCCAGCATTTT	CATSRTGKRKGPQHF
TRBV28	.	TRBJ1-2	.	TGTGCCAGCAGTGACCGACCCAGTGGCTACACCTTC	CASSDRPSGYTF
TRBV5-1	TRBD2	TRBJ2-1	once	TGCGCCAGCAGCTTGTATGGGACTAGCGTCAGCGTCCCCTACAATGAGCAGTTCTTC	CASSLYGTSVSVPYNEQFF
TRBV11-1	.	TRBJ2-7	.	TGTGCCAGCAGCTTAGGCCGGGGGACAATCGACTACGAGCAGTACTTC	CASSLGRGTIDYEQYF
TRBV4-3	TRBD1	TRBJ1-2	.	TGCGCCAGCAGCCACACGATGACAGGGGAATTTGGCTACACCTTC	CASSHTMTGEFGYTF
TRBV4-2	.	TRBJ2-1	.	TGTGCCAGCAGCCAAGATGAATCGCTCCTATACAATGAGCAGTTCTTC	CASSQDESLLYNEQFF
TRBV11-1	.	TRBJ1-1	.	TGTGCCAGCAGCTTAGGGGGGGCCGGCACTGAAGCTTTCTTT	CASSLGGAGTEAFF
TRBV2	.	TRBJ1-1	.	TGTGCCAGCTCACAGGAGAAGATCACTGAAGCTTTCTTT	CASSQEKITEAFF
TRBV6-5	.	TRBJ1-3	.	TGTGCCAGCAGTTACTCTCGGGGTTCCTCTGGAAACACCATATATTTT	CASSYSRGSSGNTIYF
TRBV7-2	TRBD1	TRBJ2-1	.	TGTGCCAGCAGCTTGATGGGACAGAAGAATGAGCAGTTCTTC	CASSLMGQKNEQFF
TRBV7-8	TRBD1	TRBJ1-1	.	TGTGCCAGCAGCCACCCCCAAACAGGGGTGCAAAACACTGAAGCTTTCTTT	CASSHPQTGVQNTEAFF
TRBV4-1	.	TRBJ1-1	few	TGCGCCAGCAGCCGGTCGTTGCCGAACACTGAAGCTTTCTTT	CASSRSLPNTEAFF
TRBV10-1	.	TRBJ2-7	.	TGCGCCAGCAGTGAGTCGGCGGTGGCAGGACGCGAGCAGTACTTC	CASSESAVAGREQYF
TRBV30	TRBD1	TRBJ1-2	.	TGTGCCGGGAGGCCGGGACAGGGGACCGGCTACACCTTC	CAGRPGQGTGYTF
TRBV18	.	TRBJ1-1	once	TGTGCCAGCTCACCCCAGAAGAACACTGAAGCTTTCTTT	CASSPQKNTEAFF
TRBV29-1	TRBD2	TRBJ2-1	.	TGCAGCGTTTCAGGGACTAGGGGGTACAATGAGCAGTTCTTC	CSVSGTRGYNEQFF
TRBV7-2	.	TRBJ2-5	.	TGTGCCAGCAGCTTCATTCAAGAGACCCAGTACTTC	CASSFIQETQYF
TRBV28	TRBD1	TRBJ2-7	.	TGTGCCAGCAGAGGACAGGGAGTCCACGAGCAGTACTTC	CASRGQGVHEQYF
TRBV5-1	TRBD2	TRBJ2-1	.	TGCGCCAGCAGCTCACCCATACTAGCGGGAGGGCCGAGAGAGCAGTTCTTC	CASSSPILAGGPREQFF
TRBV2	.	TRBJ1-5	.	TGTGCCAGTCAAACAGGAGGAGCCAATCAGCCCCAGCATTTT	CASQTGGANQPQHF
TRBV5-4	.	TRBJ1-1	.	TGTGCCAGCGGCATGGGACCAGGGGCAGGAACTGAAGCTTTCTTT	CASGMGPGAGTEAFF
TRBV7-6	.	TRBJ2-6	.	TGTGCCAGCAGCCTAATAACAATCTCACAAAGTCGGGCCAACGTCCTGACTTTC	CASSLITISQSRANVLTF
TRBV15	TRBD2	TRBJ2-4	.	TGTGCCACCAGCCCTTCCGGGACTAGCGGGGGCCCCCTGCTCAAAAACATTCAGTACTTC	CATSPSGTSGGPLLKNIQYF
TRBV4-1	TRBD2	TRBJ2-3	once	TGCGCCAGCAGCTCGCGACTAGCGGGATTGGATACGCAGTATTTT	CASSSRLAGLDTQYF